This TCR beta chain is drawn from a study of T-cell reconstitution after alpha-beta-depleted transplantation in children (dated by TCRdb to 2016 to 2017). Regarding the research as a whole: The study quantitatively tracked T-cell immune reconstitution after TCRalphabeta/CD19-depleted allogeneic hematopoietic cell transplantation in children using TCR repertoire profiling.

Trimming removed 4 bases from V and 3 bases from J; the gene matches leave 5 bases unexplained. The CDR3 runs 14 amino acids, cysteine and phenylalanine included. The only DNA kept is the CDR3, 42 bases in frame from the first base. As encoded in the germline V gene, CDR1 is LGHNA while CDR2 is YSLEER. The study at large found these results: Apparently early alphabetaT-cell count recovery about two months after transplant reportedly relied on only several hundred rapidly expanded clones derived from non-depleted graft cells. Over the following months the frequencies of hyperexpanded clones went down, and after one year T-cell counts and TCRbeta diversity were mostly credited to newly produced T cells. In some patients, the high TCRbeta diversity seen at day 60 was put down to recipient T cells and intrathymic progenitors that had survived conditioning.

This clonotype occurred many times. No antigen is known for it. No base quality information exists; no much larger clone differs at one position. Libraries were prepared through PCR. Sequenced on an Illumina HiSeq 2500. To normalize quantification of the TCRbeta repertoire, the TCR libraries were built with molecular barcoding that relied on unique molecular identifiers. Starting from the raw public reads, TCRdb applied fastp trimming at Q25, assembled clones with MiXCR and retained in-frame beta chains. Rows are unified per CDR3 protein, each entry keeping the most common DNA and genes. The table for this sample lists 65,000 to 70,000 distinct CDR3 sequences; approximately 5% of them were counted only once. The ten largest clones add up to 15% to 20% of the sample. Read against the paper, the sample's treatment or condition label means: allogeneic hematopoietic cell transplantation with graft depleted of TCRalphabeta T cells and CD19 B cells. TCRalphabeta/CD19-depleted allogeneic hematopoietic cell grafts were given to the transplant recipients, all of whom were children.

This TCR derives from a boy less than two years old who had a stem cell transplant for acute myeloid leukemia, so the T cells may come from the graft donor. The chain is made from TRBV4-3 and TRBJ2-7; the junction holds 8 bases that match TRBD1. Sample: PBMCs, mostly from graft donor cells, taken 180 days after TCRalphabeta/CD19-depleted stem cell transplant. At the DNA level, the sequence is TGCGCCAGCAGCCCGGGGACAGGAAACTACGAGCAGTACTTC. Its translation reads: CASSPGTGNYEQYF.